This entry is about one TCR beta chain. Germline CDR1 reads SEHNR; CDR2 reads FQNEAQ (reference sequence). Trimming took 2 bases from V and 1 from J, leaving 17 bases between them. The CDR3 extends over 17 amino acids. This sample stems from a study of T cell responses to AZD1222 COVID-19 vaccine. The method was immunoSEQ multiplex PCR; TCRdb's version includes in-frame clones alone and lacks a portion of them. Here the sample spans around 150,000 clones, 70% to 90% being singletons. The sequence was obtained from an adult in good health. The V call is TRBV7-9, the J call TRBJ2-5; D is tentatively TRBD1 or TRBD2 (5 bases each). Sequenced here: peripheral blood, sampled on day 0 of AZD1222 vaccination. CDR3 sequence: CASSLRPPGRTQETQYF. CDR3 coding DNA: TGTGCCAGCAGCTTAAGACCTCCGGGACGGACCCAAGAGACCCAGTACTTC.